These T cell receptor beta chains were read from a single sample in a study of spatial heterogeneity in lung cancer. One entry per CDR3 protein results from TCRdb running MiXCR on the 5' RACE reads. The table records some 40,000 distinct CDR3 sequences, 5.2% of them present only once. The sequences come from PBMCs, collected at surgery. The receptor set was obtained from a female donor with early-stage non-small cell lung cancer. Both conserved end residues are part of each CDR3. The D gene is left open where the match is weak. For some rows the clone size is stated as once, few or many, or as a class when expanded; others skip it.

j_gene: TRBJ1-5; abundance: many; v_gene: TRBV7-9; d_gene: NA; CDR3nt: TGTGCCAGCAGCTTAGATCTTGTGGATCAGCCCCAGCATTTT; CDR3aa: CASSLDLVDQPQHF
j_gene: TRBJ2-7; abundance: few; v_gene: TRBV6-1; d_gene: NA; CDR3nt: TGTGCCAGCAGTGACTTAGGGGTCGAGCAGTACTTC; CDR3aa: CASSDLGVEQYF
j_gene: TRBJ2-1; abundance: many; v_gene: TRBV9; d_gene: NA; CDR3nt: TGTGCCAGCAGCGTAGAAGTTGGGGATGAGCAGTTCTTC; CDR3aa: CASSVEVGDEQFF
j_gene: TRBJ2-5; abundance: NA; v_gene: TRBV18; d_gene: NA; CDR3nt: TGTGCCAGCTCACCCGAAGAGACCCAGTACTTC; CDR3aa: CASSPEETQYF
j_gene: TRBJ1-3; abundance: few; v_gene: TRBV18; d_gene: NA; CDR3nt: TGTGCCAGCTCACGAACATCTGGGGAAGCGAGCTCTGGAAACACCATATATTTT; CDR3aa: CASSRTSGEASSGNTIYF
j_gene: TRBJ2-7; abundance: many; v_gene: TRBV6-5; d_gene: NA; CDR3nt: TGTGCCAGCAGCGTATTTAGCTCCTACGAGCAGTACTTC; CDR3aa: CASSVFSSYEQYF
j_gene: TRBJ2-5; abundance: many; v_gene: TRBV12-3/TRBV12-4; d_gene: TRBD1; CDR3nt: TGTGCCAGCAATAAGGACAGGGGAAAAGAGACCCAGTACTTC; CDR3aa: CASNKDRGKETQYF
j_gene: TRBJ2-1; abundance: many; v_gene: TRBV7-2; d_gene: TRBD2; CDR3nt: TGTGCCAGCAGCTTCGGACTAGCGGGCCACAATGAGCAGTTCTTC; CDR3aa: CASSFGLAGHNEQFF
j_gene: TRBJ1-2; abundance: medium-sized; v_gene: TRBV28; d_gene: NA; CDR3nt: TGTGCCAGCAGTTTAAGTCTCTCGCGGGGTAACTATGGCTACACCTTC; CDR3aa: CASSLSLSRGNYGYTF
j_gene: TRBJ1-1; abundance: NA; v_gene: TRBV5-4; d_gene: TRBD1; CDR3nt: TGTGCCAGCAGCTCTGACAGGGTCTCTAACACTGAAGCTTTCTTT; CDR3aa: CASSSDRVSNTEAFF
j_gene: TRBJ1-2; abundance: NA; v_gene: TRBV7-2; d_gene: NA; CDR3nt: TGTGCCAGCAGCTTAAAGGGAGCGGTTACCGACTATGGCTACACCTTC; CDR3aa: CASSLKGAVTDYGYTF